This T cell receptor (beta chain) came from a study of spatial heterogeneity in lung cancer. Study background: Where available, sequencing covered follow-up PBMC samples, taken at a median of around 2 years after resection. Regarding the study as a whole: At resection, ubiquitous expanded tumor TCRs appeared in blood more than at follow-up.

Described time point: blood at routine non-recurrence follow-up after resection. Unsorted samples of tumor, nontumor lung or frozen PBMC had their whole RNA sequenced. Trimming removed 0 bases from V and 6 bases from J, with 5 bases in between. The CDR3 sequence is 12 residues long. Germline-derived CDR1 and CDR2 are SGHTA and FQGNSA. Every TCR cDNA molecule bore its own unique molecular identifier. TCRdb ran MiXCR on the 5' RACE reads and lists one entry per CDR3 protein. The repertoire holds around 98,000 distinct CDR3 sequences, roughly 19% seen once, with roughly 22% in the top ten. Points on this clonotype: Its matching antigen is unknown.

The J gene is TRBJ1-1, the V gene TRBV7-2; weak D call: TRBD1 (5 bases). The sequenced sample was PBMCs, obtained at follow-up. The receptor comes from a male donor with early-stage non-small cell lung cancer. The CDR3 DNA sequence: TGTGCCAGCAGCTTAGCGGGGGCTGAAGCTTTCTTT. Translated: CASSLAGAEAFF.